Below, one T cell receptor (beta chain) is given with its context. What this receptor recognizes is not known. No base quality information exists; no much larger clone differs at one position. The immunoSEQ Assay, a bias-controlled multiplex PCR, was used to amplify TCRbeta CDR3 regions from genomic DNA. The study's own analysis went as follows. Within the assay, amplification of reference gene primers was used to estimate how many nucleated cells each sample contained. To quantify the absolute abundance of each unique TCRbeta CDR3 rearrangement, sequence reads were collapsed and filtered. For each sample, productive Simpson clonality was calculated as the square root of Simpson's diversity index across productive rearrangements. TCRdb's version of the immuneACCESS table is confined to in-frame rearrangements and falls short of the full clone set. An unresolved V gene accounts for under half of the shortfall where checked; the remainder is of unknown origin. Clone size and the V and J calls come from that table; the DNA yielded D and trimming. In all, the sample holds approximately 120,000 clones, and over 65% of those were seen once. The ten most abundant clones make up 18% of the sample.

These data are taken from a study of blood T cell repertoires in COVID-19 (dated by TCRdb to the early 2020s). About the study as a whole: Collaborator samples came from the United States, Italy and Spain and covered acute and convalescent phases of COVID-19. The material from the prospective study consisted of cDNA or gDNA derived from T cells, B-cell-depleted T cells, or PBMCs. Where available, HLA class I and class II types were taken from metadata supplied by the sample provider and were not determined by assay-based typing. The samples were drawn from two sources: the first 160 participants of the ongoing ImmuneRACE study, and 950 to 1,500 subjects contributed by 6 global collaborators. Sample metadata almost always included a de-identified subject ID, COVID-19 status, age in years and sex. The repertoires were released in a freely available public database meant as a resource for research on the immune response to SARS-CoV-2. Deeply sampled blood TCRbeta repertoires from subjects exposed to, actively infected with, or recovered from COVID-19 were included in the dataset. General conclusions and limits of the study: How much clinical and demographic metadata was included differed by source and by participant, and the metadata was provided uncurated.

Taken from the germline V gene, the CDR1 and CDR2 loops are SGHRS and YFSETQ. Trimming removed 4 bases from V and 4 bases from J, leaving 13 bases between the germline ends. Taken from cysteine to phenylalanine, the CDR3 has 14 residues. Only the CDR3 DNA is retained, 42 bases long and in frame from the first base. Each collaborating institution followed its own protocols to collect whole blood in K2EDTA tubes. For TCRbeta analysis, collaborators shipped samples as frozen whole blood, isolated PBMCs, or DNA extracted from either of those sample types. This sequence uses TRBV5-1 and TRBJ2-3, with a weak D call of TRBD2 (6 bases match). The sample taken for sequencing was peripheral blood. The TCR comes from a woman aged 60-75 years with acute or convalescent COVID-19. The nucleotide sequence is TGCGCCAGCAGCATGGCGGGGTGGCCAGATACGCAGTATTTT. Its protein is CASSMAGWPDTQYF.